The rows below give T cell receptor beta chains drawn from one sample of a study of Tregs in tolerant kidney transplant recipients. Data came from immunoSEQ multiplex PCR; TCRdb stores just in-frame clones and leaves some out. The sample records approximately 69,000 clones, 70% to 90% being singletons. This sample comprised CD4+ T cells from blood, obtained before the transplant. All receptors come from a human donor who received a combined kidney and bone marrow transplant. CDR3s leave out the opening cysteine and the closing phenylalanine or tryptophan.

J,V,CDR3
TRBJ2-5,TRBV7-2,ASSFGGGETQY
TRBJ1-1,TRBV18,ASQADTEAF
TRBJ2-1,TRBV28,ASSLAGGPYEQF
TRBJ1-2,TRBV30,AWTHQGSGYT
TRBJ1-5,TRBV19,ASSIDLGFGQPQH
TRBJ1-1,TRBV6-5,ASRRGQGSTEAF
TRBJ2-7,TRBV28,ASSRTSGTYEQY
TRBJ2-7,TRBV7-3,ASSLGQGVGEQY
TRBJ2-3,TRBV5-1,ASSPVVTSGRDPDTQY
TRBJ2-7,TRBV5-4,ASSLSVSGSEQY
TRBJ2-6,TRBV10-1,ASSQQAPRSGANVLT
TRBJ2-7,TRBV7-3,ASSLKKQGAQY
TRBJ1-3,TRBV2,ASRGGGQGNTIY
TRBJ1-2,TRBV5-6,ASSLGTGSNFNYGYT
TRBJ2-1,TRBV9,ASSASGRSSYNEQF
TRBJ1-1,TRBV25-1,ASTSSAGQKAF
TRBJ1-4,TRBV27,ASSSATNEKLF
TRBJ2-7,TRBV4-1,ASSQEMTASLYEQY
TRBJ2-5,TRBV5-4,ASSRTQEETQY
TRBJ2-2,TRBV28,ASSSTGTGELF
TRBJ2-1,TRBV25-1,ASSASGRGNEQF
TRBJ1-1,TRBV2,ASSNQGNTEAF
TRBJ1-4,TRBV5-5,ASSYPADTEKLF
TRBJ2-7,TRBV6-1,ASSLGLAGGLG
TRBJ2-5,TRBV10-3,AISEQDPPGETQY
TRBJ1-2,TRBV6-5,ASRTGVGYT
TRBJ1-1,TRBV28,ASSSGQAPNTEAF
TRBJ1-3,TRBV28,ASSSLGGFWY
TRBJ2-7,TRBV4-2,ASSQGTSGRATPYEQY
TRBJ2-7,TRBV27,ATGTYEQY
TRBJ2-1,TRBV5-5,ASSLSSSYNEQF
TRBJ2-7,TRBV9,ASSVNGERPYEQY
TRBJ2-5,TRBV7-2,ASSPTRETQY
TRBJ1-1,TRBV30,AWSRGVTEAF
TRBJ2-3,TRBV29-1,SVEGGLALSTDTQY
TRBJ1-2,TRBV28,ASSSARDRIYGYT
TRBJ1-2,TRBV11-2,ASSSPEGNGYT
TRBJ2-2,TRBV5-1,ASSLVPSGSTGELF
TRBJ1-2,TRBV5-4,ASSLAYTGQISGYT
TRBJ2-7,TRBV5-1,ASSPLTRAHEQY
TRBJ1-3,TRBV11-2,ASSFGQGKNTIY
TRBJ1-1,TRBV2,ASSWANTEAF
TRBJ2-1,TRBV9,ASSVAGVSYNEQF
TRBJ2-1,TRBV11-3,ASSIRQGGSGEQF
TRBJ1-5,TRBV28,ATLEGTKNQPQH
TRBJ1-2,TRBV6-5,ASSRWDRGTYGYT
TRBJ2-2,TRBV7-9,ASTRGQGGTGELF
TRBJ1-2,TRBV27,ASRKGQEYYGYT
TRBJ2-7,TRBV18,ASSLDSQTTYEQY
TRBJ1-5,TRBV27,ASVGQGAGQPQH
TRBJ2-7,TRBV5-6,ASSTVGASYEQY
TRBJ2-3,TRBV27,ASSLPGTDTQY
TRBJ2-7,TRBV7-9,ASSLDGDYEQY
TRBJ2-1,TRBV28,ASSLYRAGVGEQF